A single sample gave rise to the 20 T cell receptor beta chains below, sequenced in a study of PD-1 blockade in mismatch repair-deficient tumors. Libraries were prepared by immunoSEQ multiplex PCR; TCRdb keeps only in-frame clonotypes and omits some of them. The sample shows around 130,000 clones, 88% of them seen only once. The sample in question was peripheral blood, obtained approximately 72 weeks after starting pembrolizumab. The receptors were gathered from an adult with mismatch repair-deficient cancer.

The chain joins TRBV5-1 to TRBJ2-1, with a tentative D call TRBD1 (5 bases). This CDR3 is built from 14 residues. The V end was cut by 3 bases, the J end by 5 bases, with 12 bases between. Germline loops: CDR1 SGHRS, CDR2 YFSETQ. Written as DNA, the CDR3 is TGCGCCAGCAGCTACTTAGGGGCCGACAATGAGCAGTTCTTC. This sequence encodes CASSYLGADNEQFF.

This clone appeared once. The junction does not match germline at one end; this may be a read error. This chain uses TRBV13 with TRBJ2-7; weak D call: TRBD2 (7 bases). Germline CDR1 is PRHDT and CDR2 is FYEKMQ (reference sequence). This CDR3 is 12 amino acids long. This CDR3 is CASSLGGGEQYF. CDR3 coding DNA: TGTGCCAGCAGCCTAGGGGGGGGCGAGCAGTACTTC.

This clone was seen once. This rearrangement joins TRBV10-2 to TRBJ2-2, with 8 bases aligning to TRBD1. J was trimmed by 2 bases and V by 8 bases; bases with no gene match: 10. Germline V gene lookup returns CDR1 WSHSY and CDR2 SAAADI. There are 16 residues in the CDR3. CDR3 in amino acids: CASVPGQVVNTGELFF. The CDR3 DNA reads as TGCGCCAGCGTCCCGGGACAGGTGGTTAACACCGGGGAGCTGTTTTTT.

The chain joins TRBV19 to TRBJ1-5, with a possible D match to TRBD1 (6 bases). The V end lost 4 bases, the J end lost 7 bases, and 11 bases lay between the germline ends. Germline CDR1 reads LNHDA; CDR2 reads SQIVND (reference sequence). CDR3 length: 13 amino acids. The CDR3 loop is CASSNRVGQPQHF. In nucleotides, the CDR3 is TGTGCCAGTAGTAACAGGGTTGGACAGCCCCAGCATTTT.

The V gene is TRBV6-1, the J gene TRBJ2-3; perhaps TRBD1 as D (6 bases). Deletions cut 10 bases from V and 3 bases from J, with 14 bases between. This CDR3 has 13 residues. CDR1 is MNHNS and CDR2 is SASEGT in the germline V gene. This CDR3 is CAIQSQGTDTQYF. The CDR3 bases are TGTGCCATCCAGTCCCAGGGGACAGATACGCAGTATTTT.

J is TRBJ2-3 and V is TRBV11-2, with D tentatively TRBD2 (6 bases). From germline, CDR1 is SGHAT and CDR2 FQNNGV. The CDR3 consists of 15 residues. Trimming stripped 6 bases from V and 0 bases from J, with 13 bases between. CDR3 coding DNA: TGTGCCAGCAGATCCGGGACTTCCAGCACAGATACGCAGTATTTT. Translating it yields CASRSGTSSTDTQYF.

The gene calls are TRBV4-1 and TRBJ2-7, with no clear D. The germline CDR1 and CDR2 sequences are MGHRA and YSYEKL. This CDR3 has 14 residues. V was clipped by 3 bases and J by 0 bases, with 9 bases between them. CDR3 protein: CASSQTSSSYEQYF. The DNA for the CDR3 is TGCGCCAGCAGCCAGACTTCTAGCTCCTACGAGCAGTACTTC.

The chain joins TRBV29-1 to TRBJ2-5; D is possibly TRBD1 (8 bases). Trimming took off 6 bases at V and 5 bases at J, with 13 bases between the two ends. CDR3 length: 12 residues. The germline CDR1 and CDR2 sequences are SQVTM and ANQGSEA. The CDR3 coding sequence is TGCAGCGTCGGACAGGGAGGGGAGACCCAGTACTTC. Its translation is CSVGQGGETQYF.

V and J are TRBV19 and TRBJ2-2; possible D gene TRBD1, 6 bases. The V gene's germline CDR1 is LNHDA and CDR2 SQIVND (reference sequence). The CDR3 loop spans 16 amino acids. V lost 4 bases and J lost 1, with 13 bases in between. In DNA form, the CDR3 reads TGTGCCAGTAGTAAGAACAGGGCCCAGAACACCGGGGAGCTGTTTTTT. It encodes CASSKNRAQNTGELFF.

The rearrangement uses TRBV7-2 and TRBJ2-1; D is unclear. V was pared by 5 bases and J by 4 bases, with 15 bases between. The CDR3 totals 15 residues. Germline CDR1 reads SGHTA; CDR2 reads FQGNSA. The CDR3 loop reads CASSRLYLVYNEQFF. CDR3 nucleotides: TGTGCCAGCAGCCGACTTTACTTAGTTTACAATGAGCAGTTCTTC.

The V and J genes are TRBV6-4 and TRBJ2-1; 7 bases fit TRBD2. The CDR3 is 15 residues long. V trimming: 2 bases; J trimming: 5 bases; junction bases outside the gene matches: 6. Germline V gene lookup returns CDR1 MRHNA and CDR2 SNTAGT. CDR3 region: CASSDGASGNNEQFF. For the CDR3, the DNA is TGTGCCAGCAGTGACGGGGCTAGCGGTAACAATGAGCAGTTCTTC.

About this clone: Within the sample, other DNA sequences also encode this same CDR3. V is TRBV5-1 and J is TRBJ2-7; D is possibly TRBD1 (6 bases). Trimming removed 4 bases at V and 1 base at J, with 9 bases between. Per the germline V gene, CDR1 is SGHRS and CDR2 is YFSETQ. The CDR3 covers 13 residues. CDR3 in amino acids: CASSLTGSYEQYF. The CDR3 DNA follows: TGCGCCAGCAGCCTTACAGGGTCCTACGAGCAGTACTTC. The full variable domain, completed using reference TRBV5-1 and TRBJ2-7, is KAGVTQTPRYLIKTRGQQVTLSCSPISGHRSVSWYQQTPGQGLQFLFEYFSETQRNKGNFPGRFSGRQFSNSRSEMNVSTLELGDSALYLCASSLTGSYEQYFGPGTRLTVT.

V usage is TRBV28 and J usage is TRBJ1-4; the D is unclear. V was cut by 1 base and J by 6 bases, with 15 bases left in between. The CDR3 contains 16 residues. Germline V gene lookup returns CDR1 MDHEN and CDR2 SYDVKM. The CDR3: CASSLSIEHLDEKLFF. CDR3 DNA sequence: TGTGCCAGCAGTTTATCGATCGAGCACCTGGATGAAAAACTGTTTTTT.

J is TRBJ2-1 and V is TRBV27; 8 positions match TRBD2. V trimming: 6 bases; J trimming: 10 bases; junction bases outside the gene matches: 5. The CDR3 contains 12 residues. Germline V gives CDR1 MNHEY, CDR2 SMNVEV (reference sequence). The CDR3 sequence: CASRLAGSEQFF. In DNA, the CDR3 is TGTGCCAGCAGATTAGCGGGATCCGAGCAGTTCTTC.

To note about this clone: The junction differs from germline at one of its ends, possibly a read error. V gene TRBV7-7 combines with J gene TRBJ2-7; 7 bases agree with TRBD2. The CDR3 has 14 amino acids. CDR1 is SSHAT and CDR2 is FNYEAQ in the germline V gene (reference sequence). This CDR3 reads CASSPAPGGYEQYF. The DNA of the CDR3 is TGTGCTAGCAGCCCAGCACCCGGGGGGTACGAGCAGTACTTC.

This clone was observed once. The chain carries TRBV5-1 and TRBJ1-4; no firm D call. CDR3 length: 15 residues. Trimming removed 4 bases at V and 5 bases at J, with 15 bases between. The V gene's germline CDR1 is SGHRS and CDR2 YFSETQ. CDR3 bases: TGCGCCAGCAGCCGGGAGTTAAGGATGAATGAAAAACTGTTTTTT. Translating it yields CASSRELRMNEKLFF.

This clone is a singleton in its sample. The chain is built from TRBV27 and TRBJ2-7; no clear D. Germline V lookup: CDR1 MNHEY, CDR2 SMNVEV (reference sequence). The CDR3 totals 15 residues. V was shortened by 0 bases and J by 3 bases, with 12 bases between the two germline ends. The CDR3, as DNA: TGTGCCAGCAGTTTATCGGTGGGGTTTTACTACGAGCAGTACTTC. Translated: CASSLSVGFYYEQYF.

This clone was found once. The chain couples TRBV28 to TRBJ2-7; 7 bases align to TRBD2. The junction had 13 bases not matched to a gene; V was cut back by 6 bases and J by 5 bases. Germline lookup yields CDR1 MDHEN and CDR2 SYDVKM. CDR3 length equals 15 residues. As DNA, the CDR3 is TGTGCCAGCAGACTATTGAGGCGGGGGAAGAACGAGCAGTACTTC. Protein sequence: CASRLLRRGKNEQYF. The full variable domain, in which reference TRBV28 and TRBJ2-7 provide the parts outside the CDR3, is DVKVTQSSRYLVKRTGEKVFLECVQDMDHENMFWYRQDPGLGLRLIYFSYDVKMKEKGDIPEGYSVSREKKERFSLILESASTNQTSMYLCASRLLRRGKNEQYFGPGTRLTVT.

The chain recombines TRBV30 with TRBJ2-2; D unclear. Germline V gene sequence: CDR1 GTSNPN, CDR2 SVGIG (reference sequence). V was trimmed by 3 bases and J by 5 bases, leaving 7 bases between them. This CDR3 is 12 amino acids long. DNA of the CDR3: TGTGCCTGGAGGTCGGATACCGGGGAGCTGTTTTTT. Its protein product is CAWRSDTGELFF.

This sequence joins TRBV7-9 and TRBJ2-5, with 10 bases aligning to TRBD2. With V trimmed by 5 bases and J by 2 bases, 8 bases remained unmatched. CDR3 size: 16 residues. Germline V lookup: CDR1 SEHNR, CDR2 FQNEAQ (reference sequence). The CDR3 sequence: CASSPRTSGPQETQYF. The CDR3 DNA follows: TGTGCCAGCAGCCCCAGGACTAGCGGACCTCAAGAGACCCAGTACTTC.